This passage covers 15 T cell receptor beta chains from one sample sequenced in a study of shared clonotypes between healthy human individuals (TCRdb year 2020). Receptor amplification or capture employed the immunoSEQ multiplex PCR assay. Sourced from immuneACCESS, this table was stored by TCRdb with only in-frame sequences that have V and J called. A share of the clones is absent; for the studies checked, an unresolved V gene accounts for under half, and the remainder has no known explanation. The sample data list approximately 640,000 clones, and 90% of these were observed just once. The ten largest clones represent 30% to 35% of the sample. Specimen: memory CD8+ T cells from PBMCs. Interpreted using the paper, the cell subset or site label stands for: CD45RO+ cells pooled with CCR7-negative TemRA cells. The receptors originated from a man aged 18 to 30 in good health. Some clones in this sample may be carry-over from other donors' samples.

The chain links TRBV28 to TRBJ2-7; TRBD1 agrees at 9 bases. The CDR3 runs to 14 residues. V shed 2 bases, J shed 6 bases, and the junction held 5 bases outside the gene matches. Germline CDR1 is MDHEN and CDR2 is SYDVKM. The CDR3 sequence: CASSLTQDRGEQYF. Here the CDR3 DNA reads TGTGCCAGCAGTTTAACCCAGGACAGGGGCGAGCAGTACTTC. Full variable domain (missing parts from reference TRBV28 and TRBJ2-7): DVKVTQSSRYLVKRTGEKVFLECVQDMDHENMFWYRQDPGLGLRLIYFSYDVKMKEKGDIPEGYSVSREKKERFSLILESASTNQTSMYLCASSLTQDRGEQYFGPGTRLTVT.

J is TRBJ2-7 and V is TRBV15; the D gene is possibly TRBD1 (6 bases). V gave up 4 bases and J gave up 2 bases, with 12 bases separating them. CDR1 and CDR2 (germline): LNHNV, YYDKDF (reference sequence). CDR3 length equals 14 residues. The CDR3 here is CATSTTGFPYEQYF. CDR3 coding DNA: TGTGCCACCAGCACCACAGGGTTCCCCTACGAGCAGTACTTC.

Only one count was recorded for this clone. The chain recombines TRBV28 with TRBJ1-2; D is perhaps TRBD1 (5 bases). Trimming shortened V by 8 bases and J by 0 bases, and 16 bases separated the two germline ends. The germline gives CDR1 MDHEN, CDR2 SYDVKM. The CDR3 loop spans 15 amino acids. The CDR3 is CASHGASPANYGYTF. CDR3 sequence (DNA): TGTGCCAGCCACGGGGCATCGCCAGCTAACTATGGCTACACCTTC.

The gene calls are TRBV7-2 and TRBJ2-5, with 10 nucleotides matching TRBD2. Germline values: CDR1 SGHTA, CDR2 FQGNSA. After removal of 5 bases from V and 5 bases from J, the junction contained 14 bases not matched to a gene. This CDR3 has 17 amino acids. CDR3 region: CASSPWVPSGSGETQYF. The CDR3 DNA sequence: TGTGCCAGCAGCCCTTGGGTTCCTAGCGGGAGTGGTGAGACCCAGTACTTC.

The chain combines TRBV7-8 with TRBJ1-1, with D perhaps TRBD1 (6 bases). The CDR3 runs to 15 residues. V lost 4 bases and J lost 4, with 16 bases in between. Per the germline V gene, CDR1 is SGHVS and CDR2 is FQNEAQ. The CDR3 DNA sequence: TGTGCCAGCAGCTCGAGGGGGGGGCGTTTCACTGAAGCTTTCTTT. Its translation is CASSSRGGRFTEAFF.

The chain combines TRBV5-1 with TRBJ2-5; 9 bases match TRBD1. Germline V gene lookup returns CDR1 SGHRS and CDR2 YFSETQ. V lost 3 bases, J lost 7 bases, and 10 bases stayed unmatched. This CDR3 is 15 amino acids long. In DNA, the CDR3 is TGCGCCAGCAGCTCACCGGGACAGGGAAGTGGGACCCAGTACTTC. This codes for CASSSPGQGSGTQYF.

The chain couples TRBV28 to TRBJ1-2; 7 positions match TRBD1. The CDR3 consists of 15 residues. After removal of 4 bases from V and 3 bases from J, the junction contained 8 bases not matched to a gene. From germline, CDR1 is MDHEN and CDR2 SYDVKM. The chain's CDR3 is CASSSDRDRYYGYTF. As DNA, the CDR3 is TGTGCCAGCAGTTCTGACAGGGATAGGTACTATGGCTACACCTTC.

The chain links TRBV5-6 to TRBJ2-7; D may match TRBD1 or TRBD2 (5 bases each). The germline CDR1 and CDR2 sequences are SGHDT and YYEEEE. CDR3 size: 13 residues. V lost 4 bases, J lost 6 bases, and 14 bases lay in between. For the CDR3, the DNA is TGTGCCAGCAGCCATCTACAGGAGGCCGAGCAGTACTTC. Translation: CASSHLQEAEQYF.

This rearrangement joins TRBV15 to TRBJ1-5; 7 nucleotides align to TRBD1. The CDR3 spans 20 residues. Trimming cost V 0 bases and J 6 bases; bases outside gene matches: 20. CDR1 is LNHNV and CDR2 is YYDKDF in the germline V gene (reference sequence). This CDR3 is CATSREKERGPYPGGQPQHF. CDR3 bases: TGTGCCACCAGCAGAGAAAAAGAAAGGGGGCCTTACCCCGGCGGTCAGCCCCAGCATTTT. Based on the CDR3 plus reference TRBV15 and TRBJ1-5, the full variable domain is DAMVIQNPRYQVTQFGKPVTLSCSQTLNHNVMYWYQQKSSQAPKLLFHYYDKDFNNEADTPDNFQSRRPNTSFCFLDIRSPGLGDTAMYLCATSREKERGPYPGGQPQHFGDGTRLSIL.

The CDR3 DNA reads TGTGCCAGCAGCTTCCCAGACAGGGACTCTTGGGTGGAGCAGTACTTC. Amino acid sequence: CASSFPDRDSWVEQYF. The chain uses TRBV7-9 and TRBJ2-7; TRBD1 is a possible D gene (7 bases). Looked up from germline, CDR1 is SEHNR and CDR2 is FQNEAQ (reference sequence). Trimming removed 3 bases from V and 7 bases from J, with 22 bases in between. This CDR3 comprises 16 residues.

V usage is TRBV9 and J usage is TRBJ1-5; D is unclear. This CDR3 has 14 amino acids. Trimming removed 3 bases at V and 4 bases at J, with 11 bases between. Germline V gives CDR1 SGDLS, CDR2 YYNGEE. Written as DNA, the CDR3 is TGTGCCAGCAGCGAGGCGGCAAATAATCAGCCCCAGCATTTT. Amino acid sequence: CASSEAANNQPQHF.

This chain connects TRBV6-6 to TRBJ1-4; D is unresolved. V lost 6 bases to trimming and J lost 1 base, with 12 bases between them. The CDR3 is 15 residues long. The germline V gene encodes CDR1 MNHNY and CDR2 SVGAGI (reference sequence). Written as DNA, the CDR3 is TGTGCCAGCAGAATCTCACGGGGAACTAATGAAAAACTGTTTTTT. Translation gives CASRISRGTNEKLFF.

The CDR3 is CASSIFGATGEQYF. The CDR3 bases are TGTGCCAGTAGTATATTCGGGGCAACCGGCGAGCAGTACTTC. J is TRBJ2-7 and V is TRBV19; D possibly matches TRBD1 or TRBD2 (5 bases each). The CDR3 is 14 residues long. Germline CDR1 is LNHDA and CDR2 is SQIVND (reference sequence). Deletions cut 2 bases from V and 6 bases from J, with 14 bases between.

The chain joins TRBV28 to TRBJ1-3; D is possibly TRBD1 (5 bases). V lost 3 bases to trimming and J lost 0 bases, with 12 bases between them. This CDR3 has 16 residues. Per germline, CDR1 MDHEN and CDR2 SYDVKM. The CDR3 spells CASSFGALYSGNTIYF. The CDR3 DNA sequence: TGTGCCAGCAGTTTTGGGGCTCTCTACTCTGGAAACACCATATATTTT.

This chain joins TRBV10-3 and TRBJ1-4; tentatively, D is TRBD1 (6 bases). V was trimmed by 10 bases and J by 8 bases, leaving 17 bases between them. CDR1 and CDR2 from the germline V gene are ENHRY and SYGVKD. This CDR3 region has 13 residues. The CDR3 region has the DNA TGTGCCAGCAACAGGGCTAGGGGGGAAAAACTGTTTTTT. Protein: CASNRARGEKLFF.